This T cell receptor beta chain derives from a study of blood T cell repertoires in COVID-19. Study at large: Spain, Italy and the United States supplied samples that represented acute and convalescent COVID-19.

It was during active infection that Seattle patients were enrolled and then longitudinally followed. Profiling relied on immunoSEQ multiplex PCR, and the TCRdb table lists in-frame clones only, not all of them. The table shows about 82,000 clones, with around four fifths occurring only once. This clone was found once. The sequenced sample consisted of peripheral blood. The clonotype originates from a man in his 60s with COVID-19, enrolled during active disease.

The CDR3 nucleotides are TGTGCCAGCAGCAAAGAATCTGGGGGCTCTGAAGCTTTCTTT. It encodes CASSKESGGSEAFF. The chain combines TRBV21-1 with TRBJ1-1; no DNA check was done on the table's D call, TRBD1. TRBV21-1 is shown as a pseudogene. This CDR3 is built from 14 residues.